The 8 T cell receptor beta chains in this list originate from one sample, sequenced in a study of T-cell memory formation after mild COVID-19. TCRdb re-called the 5' RACE reads through MiXCR, storing one row per CDR3 protein. The sample carries hundreds of thousands of distinct CDR3 sequences, approximately 20% recorded once. The sample consisted of PBMCs or a T cell subset sorted from them (not recorded which). Receptors were obtained from an adult woman who had mild COVID-19 (a few samples of this study predate the infection). Cell type and time point are not known.

This clonotype has just a few counts. The junction departs from the called germline gene at one end, perhaps through a read error. V usage is TRBV7-9 and J usage is TRBJ2-7, with 7 bases matching TRBD1. The V gene's germline CDR1 is SEHNR and CDR2 FQNEAQ (reference sequence). This CDR3 comprises 16 residues. CDR3 DNA sequence: TGTGCCAGCAGCGTCCCACCCGGGACAGACCCCTACGAGCAGCACTTC. This translates into CASSVPPGTDPYEQHF.

This clonotype was seen a handful of times. This sequence joins TRBV10-2 and TRBJ2-3; the match to TRBD2 covers 13 bases. The CDR3 totals 17 residues. V shed 4 bases and J 6 bases; nucleotides not matched to a gene: 10. In germline, CDR1 is WSHSY, CDR2 SAAADI. The CDR3 is CASSVLELAGGLDTQYF. The CDR3 bases are TGCGCCAGCAGTGTATTAGAACTAGCGGGGGGGTTGGATACGCAGTATTTT.

The chain joins TRBV5-6 to TRBJ1-1; 8 bases fit TRBD1. This CDR3 has 14 residues. Germline trimming cut 0 bases from V and 4 bases from J; bases unmatched to any gene: 2. Germline V gene lookup returns CDR1 SGHDT and CDR2 YYEEEE. The CDR3: CASSLGQGSTEAFF. CDR3 nucleotides: TGTGCCAGCAGCTTGGGACAGGGGTCCACTGAAGCTTTCTTT.

This clonotype was seen more than once but under ten times. The chain employs TRBV5-1 and TRBJ2-5; either TRBD1 or TRBD2 may supply D (5 bases each). Germline V gene sequence: CDR1 SGHRS, CDR2 YFSETQ. Trimming took 0 bases from V and 1 from J, leaving 16 bases between them. CDR3 length equals 17 residues. For the CDR3, the DNA is TGCGCCAGCAGCTTGGCCCCGGGGCCGAGCCCCCAAGAGACCCAGTACTTC. This gives the protein CASSLAPGPSPQETQYF.

V usage is TRBV7-3 and J usage is TRBJ2-5; a weak D match, TRBD2 (6 bases). Germline loops: CDR1 SGHTA, CDR2 FQGTGA. The length of the CDR3 is 14 residues. V lost 4 bases to trimming and J lost 4 bases, with 13 bases between them. The CDR3 sequence: CASSSSGTPETQYF. As DNA, the CDR3 is TGTGCCAGCAGCTCCTCCGGGACTCCAGAGACCCAGTACTTC.

This clonotype was counted once. V usage is TRBV5-5 and J usage is TRBJ2-3; D might be TRBD1 (6 bases). CDR1 SGHKS and CDR2 YYEKEE come from the germline V gene (reference sequence). The CDR3 spans 18 residues. V lost 1 base, J lost 1 base, and 19 bases lay in between. DNA for the CDR3: TGTGCCAGCAGCTTGATGAAATTAACAGGGTTGGGCACAGATACGCAGTATTTT. Translation gives CASSLMKLTGLGTDTQYF.

This chain links TRBV6-5 with TRBJ1-2; unclear D gene. Between the trimmed V and J ends, which lost 6 bases and 0 bases, there was a span of 5 bases. Germline assignment: CDR1 MNHEY and CDR2 SVGAGI. The CDR3 loop spans 12 amino acids. The DNA of the CDR3 is TGTGCCAGCAGCCAAGCTAACTATGGCTACACCTTC. The encoded protein is CASSQANYGYTF.

The chain combines TRBV29-1 with TRBJ1-1; unclear D gene. With 3 bases removed from V and 4 bases from J, the gap between germline ends came to 12 bases. The CDR3 extends over 13 amino acids. Per germline, CDR1 SQVTM and CDR2 ANQGSEA. The CDR3 is CSVEADAGTEAFF. CDR3 sequence (DNA): TGCAGCGTTGAGGCGGACGCTGGCACTGAAGCTTTCTTT.